This T cell receptor (beta chain) was identified in a study of blood T cell repertoires in COVID-19. Study information: Acute-phase and convalescent COVID-19 samples originated in the United States, Italy and Spain. Nucleic acid was either cDNA or gDNA, and it came from T cells, B-cell-depleted T cells, or PBMCs.

V shed 5 bases, J shed 5 bases, and the junction held 7 bases outside the gene matches. Germline lookup yields CDR1 PRHDT and CDR2 FYEKMQ (reference sequence). There are 14 residues in the CDR3. Methods used by the authors: Cell counts per sample came from amplifying reference gene primers. TCRdb's table, derived via immunoSEQ multiplex PCR, lists solely in-frame clones and lacks some. The V and J calls and the clone size are those of that table, but D and trimming were determined from the DNA. The sample comprises fewer than 180,000 clones, 75% to 90% of which are singletons, and around 2.2% rests with the top ten.

The chain links TRBV13 to TRBJ1-1, with 8 bases lining up with TRBD1. This TCR came from a man between 70 and 80 years old with acute or convalescent COVID-19. Sequencing was performed on peripheral blood. The CDR3 DNA reads as TGTGCCAGCAGCGTCGCAGGGGGCGGGACTGAAGCTTTCTTT. The encoded protein is CASSVAGGGTEAFF.